This TCR beta chain was documented in a study of blood T cells in healthy people across ages. As regards this clonotype: The antigen is not known.

The ends were cut back, 4 bases at V and 2 bases at J, with 9 bases in the middle. Germline CDR1 reads MNHEY; CDR2 reads SVGAGI. The CDR3 totals 15 residues. Every donor provided 9.5 to 10 milliliters of peripheral blood. Study outcomes and limitations: Roughly linearly, TCR beta diversity per million T cells fell as age increased. When one million T cells were used, diversity estimates were thought to be underestimates.

The use of a sample-barcoded 5' primer and a J-beta primer mix characterized a second PCR of roughly 6 to 11 cycles. Template switching added a 12-random-nucleotide identifier to every cDNA molecule. TCRdb analysed the 5' RACE reads with MiXCR anew, one entry per CDR3 protein. This table holds roughly 410,000 distinct CDR3 sequences, roughly half found once. The sequencing sample was made of blood. The genes are TRBV6-5 and TRBJ2-6; D ambiguous. The sequence was collected from a man aged 55 to 70 in good health. The DNA for the CDR3 is TGTGCCAGCAGTTCCCCCGTGGCTGGGGCCAACGTCCTGACTTTC. This encodes CASSSPVAGANVLTF.